This T cell receptor beta chain was sequenced during a study of cytomegalovirus exposure and HLA in healthy donors. V gave up 2 bases and J gave up 2 bases, with 15 bases separating them. Germline V gives CDR1 SEHNR, CDR2 FQNEAQ (reference sequence). The CDR3 extends over 16 amino acids. The PCR used 60 Vbeta and 13 Jbeta primers. Profiled with immunoSEQ multiplex PCR; TCRdb holds only in-frame clones, not every one. The sample gives 200,000 or so clones, roughly 84% of which show up once; 1% to 1.5% is in the top ten. This chain uses TRBV7-9 with TRBJ2-5; D unclear. Sequenced material: PBMCs. This clonotype originated in a human donor in good health. The CDR3 region is CASSLYNSPPQETQYF. CDR3 sequence (DNA): TGTGCCAGCAGCTTATATAACAGTCCCCCTCAAGAGACCCAGTACTTC. The variable domain in full, completed from reference TRBV7-9 and TRBJ2-5, reads DTGVSQNPRHKITKRGQNVTFRCDPISEHNRLYWYRQTLGQGPEFLTYFQNEAQLEKSRLLSDRFSAERPKGSFSTLEIQRTEQGDSAMYLCASSLYNSPPQETQYFGPGTRLLVL.